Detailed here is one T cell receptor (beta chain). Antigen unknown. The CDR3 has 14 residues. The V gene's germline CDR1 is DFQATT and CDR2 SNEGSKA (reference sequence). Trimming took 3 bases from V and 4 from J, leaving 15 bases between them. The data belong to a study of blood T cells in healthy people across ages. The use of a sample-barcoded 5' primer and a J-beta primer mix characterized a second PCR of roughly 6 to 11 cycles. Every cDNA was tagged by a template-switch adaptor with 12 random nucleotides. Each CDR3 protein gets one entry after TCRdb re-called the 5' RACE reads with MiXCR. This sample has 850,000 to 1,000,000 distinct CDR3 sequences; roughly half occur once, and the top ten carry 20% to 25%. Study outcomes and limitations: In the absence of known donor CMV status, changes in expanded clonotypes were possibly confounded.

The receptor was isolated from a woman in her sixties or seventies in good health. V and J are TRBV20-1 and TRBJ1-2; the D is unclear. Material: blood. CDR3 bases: TGCAGTGCTAGCGAACAAGCATTGGTCTATGGCTACACCTTC. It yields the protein CSASEQALVYGYTF.